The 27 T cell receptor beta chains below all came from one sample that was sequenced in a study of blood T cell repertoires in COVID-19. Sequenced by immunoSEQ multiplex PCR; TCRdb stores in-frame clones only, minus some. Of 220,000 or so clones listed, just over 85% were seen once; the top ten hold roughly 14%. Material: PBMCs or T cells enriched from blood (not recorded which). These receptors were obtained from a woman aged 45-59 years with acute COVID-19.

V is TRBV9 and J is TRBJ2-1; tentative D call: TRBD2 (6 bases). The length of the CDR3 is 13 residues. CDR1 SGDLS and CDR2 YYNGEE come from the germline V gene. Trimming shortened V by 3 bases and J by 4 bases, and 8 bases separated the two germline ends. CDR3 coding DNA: TGTGCCAGCAGCGCGGGACTTTACAATGAGCAGTTCTTC. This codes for CASSAGLYNEQFF.

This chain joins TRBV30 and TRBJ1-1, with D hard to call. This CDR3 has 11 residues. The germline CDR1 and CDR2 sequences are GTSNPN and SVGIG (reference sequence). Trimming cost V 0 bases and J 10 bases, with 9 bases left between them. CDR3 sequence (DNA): TGTGCCTGGAGTGTAGTAGTAGTAGCTTTCTTT. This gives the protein CAWSVVVVAFF.

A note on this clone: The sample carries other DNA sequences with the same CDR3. The CDR3 DNA reads as TGCGCCAGCAGCTCCCGGGAGACCCAGTACTTC. This gives the protein CASSSRETQYF. V and J are TRBV5-1 and TRBJ2-5; D gene ambiguous. CDR1 SGHRS and CDR2 YFSETQ come from the germline V gene. This CDR3 is 11 amino acids long. Trimming removed 3 bases from V and 5 bases from J, with 5 bases in between.

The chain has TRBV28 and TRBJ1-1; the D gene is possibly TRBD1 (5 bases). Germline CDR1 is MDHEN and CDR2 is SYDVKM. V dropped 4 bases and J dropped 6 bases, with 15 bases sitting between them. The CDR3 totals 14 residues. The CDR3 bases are TGTGCCAGCAGTTCGGCCCAGGGTGGCGCTGAAGCTTTCTTT. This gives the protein CASSSAQGGAEAFF.

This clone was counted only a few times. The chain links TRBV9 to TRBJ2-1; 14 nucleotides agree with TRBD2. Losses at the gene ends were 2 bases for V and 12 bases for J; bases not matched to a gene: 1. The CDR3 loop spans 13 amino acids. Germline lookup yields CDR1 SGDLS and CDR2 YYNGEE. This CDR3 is CASSVGLAGVQFF. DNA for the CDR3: TGTGCCAGCAGCGTGGGACTAGCGGGAGTGCAGTTCTTC.

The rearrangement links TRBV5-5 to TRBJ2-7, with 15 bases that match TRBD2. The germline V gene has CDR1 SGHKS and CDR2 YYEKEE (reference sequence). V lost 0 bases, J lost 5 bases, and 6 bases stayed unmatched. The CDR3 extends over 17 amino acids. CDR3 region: CASSLAPGLAGGNEQYF. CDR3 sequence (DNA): TGTGCCAGCAGCTTGGCCCCCGGACTAGCGGGAGGGAACGAGCAGTACTTC.

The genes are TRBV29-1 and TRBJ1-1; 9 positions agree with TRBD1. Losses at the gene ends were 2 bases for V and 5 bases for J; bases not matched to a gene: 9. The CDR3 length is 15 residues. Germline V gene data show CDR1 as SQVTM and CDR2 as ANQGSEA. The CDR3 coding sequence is TGCAGCGTTGAACCGCGGACAGGGGCAGGGACTGAAGCTTTCTTT. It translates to CSVEPRTGAGTEAFF.

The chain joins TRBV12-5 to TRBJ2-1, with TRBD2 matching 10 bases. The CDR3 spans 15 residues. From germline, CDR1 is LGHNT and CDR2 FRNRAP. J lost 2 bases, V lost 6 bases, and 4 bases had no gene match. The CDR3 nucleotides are TGTGCTAGTGGCTCTGGGACTAGCGCCTACAATGAGCAGTTCTTC. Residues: CASGSGTSAYNEQFF.

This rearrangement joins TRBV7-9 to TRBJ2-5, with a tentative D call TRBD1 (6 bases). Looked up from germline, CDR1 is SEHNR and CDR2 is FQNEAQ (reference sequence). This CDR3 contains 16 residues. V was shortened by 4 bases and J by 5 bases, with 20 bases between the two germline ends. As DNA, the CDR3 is TGTGCCAGCAGCTCCTGGGACAACCGGGATCGTGAGACCCAGTACTTC. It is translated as CASSSWDNRDRETQYF. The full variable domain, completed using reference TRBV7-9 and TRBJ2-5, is DTGVSQNPRHKITKRGQNVTFRCDPISEHNRLYWYRQTLGQGPEFLTYFQNEAQLEKSRLLSDRFSAERPKGSFSTLEIQRTEQGDSAMYLCASSSWDNRDRETQYFGPGTRLLVL.

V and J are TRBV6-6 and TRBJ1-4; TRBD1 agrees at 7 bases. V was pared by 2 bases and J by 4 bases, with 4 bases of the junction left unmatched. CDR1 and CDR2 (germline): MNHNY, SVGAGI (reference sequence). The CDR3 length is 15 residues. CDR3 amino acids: CASSYRAGGNEKLFF. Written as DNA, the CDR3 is TGTGCCAGCAGTTACCGGGCAGGGGGTAATGAAAAACTGTTTTTT.

Here the CDR3 DNA reads TGTGCCAGCAGTTTTGCCAGGGGGACTGAAGCTTTCTTT. Translating gives CASSFARGTEAFF. The V call is TRBV12-3 or TRBV12-4, the J call TRBJ1-1, with 7 bases fitting TRBD1. The CDR3 runs 13 residues. Trimming took 3 bases from V and 5 from J; bases not matched to a gene: 3.

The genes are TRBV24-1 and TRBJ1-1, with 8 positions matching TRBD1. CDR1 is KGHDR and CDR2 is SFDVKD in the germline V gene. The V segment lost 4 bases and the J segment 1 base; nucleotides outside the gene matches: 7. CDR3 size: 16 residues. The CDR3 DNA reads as TGTGCCACCAGTGACAAGAGGACAGGGCCGAACACTGAAGCTTTCTTT. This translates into CATSDKRTGPNTEAFF.

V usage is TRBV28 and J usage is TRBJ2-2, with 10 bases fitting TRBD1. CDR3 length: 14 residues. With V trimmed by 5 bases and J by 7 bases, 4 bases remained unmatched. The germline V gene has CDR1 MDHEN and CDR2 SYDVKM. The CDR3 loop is CASSPGQGIGELFF. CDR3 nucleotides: TGTGCCAGCAGTCCGGGACAGGGGATCGGGGAGCTGTTTTTT.

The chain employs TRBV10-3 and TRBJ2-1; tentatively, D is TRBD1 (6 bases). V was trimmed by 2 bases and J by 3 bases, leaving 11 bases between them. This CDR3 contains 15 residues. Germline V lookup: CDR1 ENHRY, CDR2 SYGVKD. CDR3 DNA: TGTGCCATCAGTGAGGGACAGACCTACTACAATGAGCAGTTCTTC. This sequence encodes CAISEGQTYYNEQFF.

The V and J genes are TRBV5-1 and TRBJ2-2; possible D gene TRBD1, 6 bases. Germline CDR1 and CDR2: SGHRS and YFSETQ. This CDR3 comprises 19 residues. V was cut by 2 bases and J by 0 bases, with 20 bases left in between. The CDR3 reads CASSFIITDRSTNTGELFF. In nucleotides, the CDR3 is TGCGCCAGCAGCTTTATTATAACCGACAGGAGCACGAACACCGGGGAGCTGTTTTTT.

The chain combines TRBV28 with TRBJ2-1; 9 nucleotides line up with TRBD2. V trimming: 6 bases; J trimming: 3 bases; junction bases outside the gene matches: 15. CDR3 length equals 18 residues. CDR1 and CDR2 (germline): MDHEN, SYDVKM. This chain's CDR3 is CASSAPGGGLAVYNEQFF. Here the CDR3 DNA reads TGTGCCAGCAGCGCTCCGGGGGGGGGACTAGCTGTCTACAATGAGCAGTTCTTC.

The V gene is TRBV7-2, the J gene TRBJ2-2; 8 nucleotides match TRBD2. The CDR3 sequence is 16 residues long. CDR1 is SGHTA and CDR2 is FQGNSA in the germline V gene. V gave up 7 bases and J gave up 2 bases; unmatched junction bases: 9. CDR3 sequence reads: CASTHAGGGNTGELFF. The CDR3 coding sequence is TGTGCCAGCACCCACGCGGGGGGAGGTAACACCGGGGAGCTGTTTTTT.

This CDR3 reads CASSALGQGAQSGANVLTF. For the CDR3, the DNA is TGTGCCAGCTCAGCCCTGGGACAGGGGGCGCAGTCTGGGGCCAACGTCCTGACTTTC. This chain connects TRBV18 to TRBJ2-6; TRBD1 aligns across 12 bases. Germline-derived CDR1 and CDR2 are KGHSH and LQKENI. The CDR3 extends over 19 amino acids. After removal of 5 bases from V and 1 base from J, the junction contained 9 bases not matched to a gene.

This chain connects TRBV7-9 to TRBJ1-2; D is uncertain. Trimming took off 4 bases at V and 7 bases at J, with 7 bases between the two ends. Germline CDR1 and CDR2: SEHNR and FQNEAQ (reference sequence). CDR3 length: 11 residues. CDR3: CASSSPFGYTF. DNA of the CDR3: TGTGCCAGCAGCTCCCCTTTTGGCTACACCTTC. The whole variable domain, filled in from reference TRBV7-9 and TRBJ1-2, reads DTGVSQNPRHKITKRGQNVTFRCDPISEHNRLYWYRQTLGQGPEFLTYFQNEAQLEKSRLLSDRFSAERPKGSFSTLEIQRTEQGDSAMYLCASSSPFGYTFGSGTRLTVV.

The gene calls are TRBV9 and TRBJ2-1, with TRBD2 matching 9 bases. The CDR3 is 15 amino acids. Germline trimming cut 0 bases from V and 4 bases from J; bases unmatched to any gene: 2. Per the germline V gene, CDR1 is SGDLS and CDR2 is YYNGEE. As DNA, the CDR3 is TGTGCCAGCAGCGTAGTACTAGCGGGTTACAATGAGCAGTTCTTC. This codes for CASSVVLAGYNEQFF.

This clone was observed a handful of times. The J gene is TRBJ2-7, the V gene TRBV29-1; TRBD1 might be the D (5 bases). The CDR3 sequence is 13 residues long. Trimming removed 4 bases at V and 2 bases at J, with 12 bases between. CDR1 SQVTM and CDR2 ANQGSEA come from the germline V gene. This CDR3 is CSVAGYPPYEQYF. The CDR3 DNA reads TGCAGCGTTGCAGGGTATCCCCCCTACGAGCAGTACTTC.

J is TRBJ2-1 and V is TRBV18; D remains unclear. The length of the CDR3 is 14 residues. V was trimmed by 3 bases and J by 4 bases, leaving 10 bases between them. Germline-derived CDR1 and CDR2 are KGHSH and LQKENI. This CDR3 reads CASSPWAQYNEQFF. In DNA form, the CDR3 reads TGTGCCAGCTCACCTTGGGCTCAGTACAATGAGCAGTTCTTC. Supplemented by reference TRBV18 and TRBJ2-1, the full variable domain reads NAGVMQNPRHLVRRRGQEARLRCSPMKGHSHVYWYRQLPEEGLKFMVYLQKENIIDESGMPKERFSAEFPKEGPSILRIQQVVRGDSAAYFCASSPWAQYNEQFFGPGTRLTVL.

DNA for the CDR3: TGTGCCAGCAGCTATTGCCGACAGGGTGAAAATGGCTACACCTTC. Amino acids: CASSYCRQGENGYTF. The chain links TRBV13 to TRBJ1-2; 7 positions match TRBD1. The trim removed 4 bases at V and 6 bases at J, leaving 11 bases unmatched. This CDR3 region has 15 residues. Germline lookup yields CDR1 PRHDT and CDR2 FYEKMQ (reference sequence).

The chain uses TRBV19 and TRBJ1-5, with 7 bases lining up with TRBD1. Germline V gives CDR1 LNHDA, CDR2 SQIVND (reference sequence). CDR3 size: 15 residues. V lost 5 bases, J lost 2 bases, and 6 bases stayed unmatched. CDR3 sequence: CASSSGTEGNQPQHF. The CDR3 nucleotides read TGTGCCAGTAGTTCCGGGACAGAAGGCAATCAGCCCCAGCATTTT.

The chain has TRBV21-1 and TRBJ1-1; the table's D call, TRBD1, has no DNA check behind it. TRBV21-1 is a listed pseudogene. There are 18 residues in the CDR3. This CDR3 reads CASSKVIAQAGVNTEAFF. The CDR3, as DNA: TGTGCCAGCAGCAAAGTTATAGCACAGGCCGGCGTGAACACTGAAGCTTTCTTT.

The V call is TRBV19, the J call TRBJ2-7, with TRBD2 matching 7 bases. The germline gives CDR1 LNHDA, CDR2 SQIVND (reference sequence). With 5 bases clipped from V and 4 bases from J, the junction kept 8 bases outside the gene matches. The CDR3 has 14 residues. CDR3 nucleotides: TGTGCCAGTAGTGATAGGGCGGGAGTTTACGAGCAGTACTTC. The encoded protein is CASSDRAGVYEQYF.

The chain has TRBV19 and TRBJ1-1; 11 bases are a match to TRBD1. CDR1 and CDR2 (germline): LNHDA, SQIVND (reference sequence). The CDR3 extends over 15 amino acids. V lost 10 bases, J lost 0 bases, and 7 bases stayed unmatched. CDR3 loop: CATSRDRGMNTEAFF. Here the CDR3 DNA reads TGTGCCACGTCCCGGGACAGGGGGATGAACACTGAAGCTTTCTTT. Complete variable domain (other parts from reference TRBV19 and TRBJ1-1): DGGITQSPKYLFRKEGQNVTLSCEQNLNHDAMYWYRQDPGQGLRLIYYSQIVNDFQKGDIAEGYSVSREKKESFPLTVTSAQKNPTAFYLCATSRDRGMNTEAFFGQGTRLTVV.